This TCR beta chain is from a study of blood T cells in healthy people across ages. A second roughly 6 to 11 cycle PCR used barcoded and J-beta primers. Samples each returned at least 3 million CDR3-containing paired-end reads. From the 5' RACE reads, TCRdb called clonotypes with MiXCR, one entry per CDR3 protein. The sample consists of hundreds of thousands of distinct CDR3 sequences, roughly 31% of them appearing once. Between the trimmed V and J ends, which lost 10 bases and 8 bases, there was a span of 17 bases. CDR1 and CDR2 (germline): SNHLY, FYNNEI. CDR3 size: 12 residues. The sequenced material came from blood. The TCR comes from an elderly woman in good health. The rearrangement links TRBV2 to TRBJ1-2; the D gene is possibly TRBD1 (5 bases). The CDR3 is CANNLKRGGYTF. The CDR3 nucleotides read TGTGCCAACAATCTAAAGAGGGGAGGCTACACCTTC.